This T cell receptor beta chain was documented in a study of identical twins. General observations from the study: Where out-of-frame alpha sequences were twin-shared, they showed excess low generation probability. Twins showed weaker excess sharing in their beta out-of-frame sequences.

TCRdb independently ran MiXCR on the 5' RACE reads; one entry per CDR3 protein. Here the sample spans roughly 250,000 distinct CDR3 sequences, 7.5% being singletons. This clonotype was found many times. Its matching antigen is unknown. The germline V and J ends were trimmed by 3 bases and 3 bases, with 3 bases remaining between them. The CDR3 totals 11 residues. CDR1 LGHDT and CDR2 YNNKEL come from the germline V gene (reference sequence). This sample was also put to use in a study of yellow fever vaccine responses in identical twins.

The sample consisted of CD8+ T cells sorted from blood. This TCR was recovered from a woman between 18 and 30 years old in good health. The genes are TRBV3-1 and TRBJ2-7; D is unresolved. In nucleotides, the CDR3 is TGTGCCAGCAGCCAGAACTACGAGCAGTACTTC. Residues: CASSQNYEQYF.